In this sample, the clone carrying this TCR beta chain turned up a few times. Its cognate antigen is unknown. TCRdb ran MiXCR on the 5' RACE reads and lists one entry per CDR3 protein. The profile shows around 50,000 distinct CDR3 sequences, about a sixth of them singletons. Naive CD4+ T cells were purified with Tregs depleted by CD25. CDR3 length equals 16 residues. Germline CDR1 and CDR2: SGHVS and FQNEAQ. Trimming stripped 5 bases from V and 9 bases from J, with 23 bases between. Study findings and constraints: Whole repertoires were not studied in the larger cohort, only one V-J beta rearrangement. Tumor Treg TCRs overlapped most with tumor naive CD4+ cells. The TCR gene usage of tumor memory CD4+ T cells clustered together with blood and lymph node memory CD4+ cells and with lymph node naive CD4+ cells.

The genes are TRBV7-8 and TRBJ2-1; a possible D gene is TRBD2 (6 bases). The receptor was derived from a female donor with breast cancer. The material sequenced was naive CD4+ T cells sorted from blood. Subset meaning: naive CD4+ T cells, CD4+CD45RA+CD25-. CDR3 loop: CASSPPLVAGSGEQFF. The CDR3 DNA is TGTGCCAGCAGCCCCCCCTTGGTGGCGGGGTCGGGTGAGCAGTTCTTC.